This is a list of T cell receptor beta chains from one sample in a study of CD8+ T cells in alopecia areata. Here immunoSEQ multiplex PCR was the method, and the copy in TCRdb shows in-frame clones only, minus some. The sample includes 200,000 or so clones, roughly 56% of them seen just once. The sample consisted of CD8+ T cells sorted from blood. The receptor set was obtained from a human donor in good health. The CDR3 runs from the conserved cysteine through the conserved F or W. The D gene is left open where the match is weak. Rows give clone size only sometimes, using once, few, many, or a class for an expanded clone.

>TRBJ2-1|-|-|TRBV30
TGTGCCTGGAGCACCGGGACTGGACTTAATGAGCAGTTCTTC
CAWSTGTGLNEQFF
>TRBJ1-2|-|-|TRBV29-1
TGCAGCGCAGGCGAGGAGGGGAACTATGGCTACACCTTC
CSAGEEGNYGYTF
>TRBJ1-6|-|-|TRBV7-9
TGTGCCAGCAGCTTAGAAGATGGTTCACCCCTCCACTTT
CASSLEDGSPLHF
>TRBJ2-6|-|-|TRBV23-1
TGCGCCAGCAGTCAACGGCGAGGGCCGCTCTGGGCCAACGTCCTGACTTTC
CASSQRRGPLWANVLTF
>TRBJ2-5|-|-|TRBV7-9
TGTGCCAGCAGCCCCAGCGGTGGGGAGACCCAGTACTTC
CASSPSGGETQYF
>TRBJ2-7|many|-|TRBV7-6
TGTGCCAGCAGCTTAGAGGAAGGTTCCTACGAGCAGTACTTC
CASSLEEGSYEQYF
>TRBJ2-4|few|TRBD1|TRBV5-1
TGCGCCAGCAGCACCGGACAGGCCATAGCCAAAAACATTCAGTACTTC
CASSTGQAIAKNIQYF
>TRBJ1-1|-|TRBD1|TRBV30
TGTGCCTGGAGCTCGACAGGGTGGGGCACTGAAGCTTTCTTT
CAWSSTGWGTEAFF
>TRBJ2-1|-|TRBD2|TRBV4-1
TGCGCCAGCAGCGGTCTAGCGGGCCGCAGCTCCTACAATGAGCAGTTCTTC
CASSGLAGRSSYNEQFF
>TRBJ1-1|few|-|TRBV13
TGTGCCAGCATAGGGGGCACTGAAGCTTTCTTT
CASIGGTEAFF
>TRBJ1-1|-|-|TRBV2
TGTGCCAGCAGTGAACGTGGTGAAGCTTTCTTT
CASSERGEAFF
>TRBJ1-4|-|-|TRBV29-1
TGCAGCGTTGACCGCGGTGGACAGACCTCGGAAAAACTGTTTTTT
CSVDRGGQTSEKLFF
>TRBJ2-5|-|-|TRBV11-2
TGTGCCAGCAGCTTAGGTCAACGGGGCCTGGAGACCCAGTACTTC
CASSLGQRGLETQYF
>TRBJ2-5|-|-|TRBV27
TGTGCCAGCAGTTTATCTTGGAGGGAGACCCAGTACTTC
CASSLSWRETQYF
>TRBJ2-7|-|-|TRBV27
TGTGCCAGCAGTCCTTCCCCCTACGAGCAGTACTTC
CASSPSPYEQYF
>TRBJ2-7|-|-|TRBV30
TGTGCCTGGAGTGTGGGGGAAGGCTACGAGCAGTACTTC
CAWSVGEGYEQYF
>TRBJ2-7|few|TRBD2|TRBV4-1
TGCGCCAGCAGCCCCGAGGTTGGAGCGGGGGCCTACGAGCAGTACTTC
CASSPEVGAGAYEQYF
>TRBJ1-1|-|TRBD1|TRBV11-2
TGTGCCAGCAGGGGACAGAAGAACACTGAAGCTTTCTTT
CASRGQKNTEAFF
>TRBJ2-7|few|-|TRBV12-5
TGTGCTAGTGGTTTTGTAACGGGCGAGCAGTACTTC
CASGFVTGEQYF
>TRBJ2-5|-|TRBD2|TRBV29-1
TGCAGCGTTCTAGCGGGGGTGCAAGAGACCCAGTACTTC
CSVLAGVQETQYF
>TRBJ2-7|-|-|TRBV7-2
TGTGCCAGCAGCTTGCTGACGAGCAGCGAGCAGTACTTC
CASSLLTSSEQYF
>TRBJ1-1|-|-|TRBV4-1
TGCGCCAGCAGTTCACCCAGCACTGAAGCTTTCTTT
CASSSPSTEAFF
>TRBJ2-3|once|-|TRBV5-1
TGCGCCAGCAGCGTGGACCCAGATACGCAGTATTTT
CASSVDPDTQYF
>TRBJ2-5|-|TRBD2|TRBV29-1
TGCAGCGTCCGGACTAGGATGGAGGAGACCCAGTACTTC
CSVRTRMEETQYF
>TRBJ2-1|-|-|TRBV7-2
TGTGCCAGCAGCTTTGGGGTGGGCAATGAGCAGTTCTTC
CASSFGVGNEQFF
>TRBJ2-1|-|TRBD2|TRBV4-2
TGTGCCAGCTCTAGCGGGGGGGTCGGTGAGCAGTTCTTC
CASSSGGVGEQFF
>TRBJ1-1|few|-|TRBV5-6
TGTGCCAGCTTGTGGGGGAACACTGAAGCTTTCTTT
CASLWGNTEAFF
>TRBJ2-2|few|-|TRBV7-9
TGTGCCAGCAGCTTTCGGGCCGGGGAGCTGTTTTTT
CASSFRAGELFF
>TRBJ1-1|-|-|TRBV23-1
TGCGCCAGCAGTCAAGGCAGGGGAAACACTGAAGCTTTCTTT
CASSQGRGNTEAFF
>TRBJ2-5|-|-|TRBV29-1
TGCAGTACTAGGGAAGAGACCCAGTACTTC
CSTREETQYF
>TRBJ1-2|-|-|TRBV5-4
TGTGCCAGCAGCTTGGCCGGAGTGGTCTATGGCTACACCTTC
CASSLAGVVYGYTF
>TRBJ1-5|few|-|TRBV7-8
TGTGCCAGCAGCCCGAGGGTAGCATCTCGTCAGCCCCAGCATTTT
CASSPRVASRQPQHF
>TRBJ1-6|once|TRBD1|TRBV5-8
TGTGCCAGCAGCTTAGGTGGACAGGGTTCGTCACCCCTCCACTTT
CASSLGGQGSSPLHF
>TRBJ1-5|few|TRBD1|TRBV7-9
TGTGCCAGCAGCGACCGACAGGGGGGCAATCAGCCCCAGCATTTT
CASSDRQGGNQPQHF
>TRBJ2-3|-|-|TRBV14
TGTGCCAGCAGCCAACTTCTTGGCACAGATACGCAGTATTTT
CASSQLLGTDTQYF
>TRBJ2-3|-|-|TRBV19
TGTGCCAGTACCTCCCTGGGGGATACGCAGTATTTT
CASTSLGDTQYF
>TRBJ1-2|-|TRBD1|TRBV13
TGTGCCAGCAGGGTACAGGGGGCGCCGGTCTATGGCTACACCTTC
CASRVQGAPVYGYTF
>TRBJ1-1|-|-|TRBV19
TGTGCCAGTAGTGTCCGGGAGGGGAACACTGAAGCTTTCTTT
CASSVREGNTEAFF
>TRBJ2-1|few|-|TRBV29-1
TGCAGCGTTGAAGTCTATCAGGGCAATGAGCAGTTCTTC
CSVEVYQGNEQFF
>TRBJ2-7|-|TRBD2|TRBV2
TGTGCCAGCAGTGACGGGCGGGGGGCCGATAGGCCCTACGAGCAGTACTTC
CASSDGRGADRPYEQYF
>TRBJ1-1|-|-|TRBV27
TGTGCCAGCAGTTTCGGCGGGAACACTGAAGCTTTCTTT
CASSFGGNTEAFF
>TRBJ2-5|-|TRBD2|TRBV4-1
TGCGCCAGCAGCCAAGTCCCAACTAGCGGGGGAGGAGAGACCCAGTACTTC
CASSQVPTSGGGETQYF
>TRBJ2-7|few|-|TRBV5-4
TGTGCCAGCAGCTTAGCCGGGACTCCCTCCTACGAGCAGTACTTC
CASSLAGTPSYEQYF
>TRBJ2-5|-|-|TRBV11-2
TGTGCCAGCAGCTTAGAGGTGGGAGAGACCCAGTACTTC
CASSLEVGETQYF
>TRBJ2-5|-|TRBD1|TRBV27
TGTGCCAGCGGCAGACAGGGGGGGAAAGAGACCCAGTACTTC
CASGRQGGKETQYF
>TRBJ2-3|-|TRBD2|TRBV2
TGTGCCAGCAGTGAAGCTAGCGGGGGGCCGTGGGGCACAGATACGCAGTATTTT
CASSEASGGPWGTDTQYF
>TRBJ2-5|-|-|TRBV13
TGTGCCAGCAGCTTCCAGGGCACCCTCCAAGAGACCCAGTACTTC
CASSFQGTLQETQYF
>TRBJ2-3|-|-|TRBV29-1
TGCAGCGTTGAAGGGTCGGGTAGCGGACCCACAGATACGCAGTATTTT
CSVEGSGSGPTDTQYF
>TRBJ1-1|few|-|TRBV5-4
TGTGCCACCGGGCCGGGCAGCCATAATGAAGCTTTCTTT
CATGPGSHNEAFF
>TRBJ2-2|-|-|TRBV7-9
TGCGCCAGCAGCCAAGTGTCCGGGGGTAGCGGGGAGCTGTTTTTT
CASSQVSGGSGELFF
>TRBJ2-6|-|TRBD1|TRBV5-8
TGTGCCAGCAGCCGGGACAGGGTCAGTGGGGCCAACGTCCTGACTTTC
CASSRDRVSGANVLTF
>TRBJ2-1|-|-|TRBV29-1
TGCAGCGCCCCAGGGGGGGCCAATGAGCAGTTCTTC
CSAPGGANEQFF
>TRBJ2-7|few|-|TRBV7-9
TGTGCCAGCAGCGCCCAGCGGACTAACCACGAGCAGTACTTC
CASSAQRTNHEQYF
>TRBJ2-7|few|-|TRBV6-6
TGTGCCACCATCTCCAGGGTCTATCACGAGCAGTACTTC
CATISRVYHEQYF
>TRBJ2-1|-|TRBD1|TRBV7-9
TGTGCCAGCAGATCAGGGGGCAATGAGCAGTTCTTC
CASRSGGNEQFF
>TRBJ2-7|few|-|TRBV29-1
TGCAGCGTTTATGGGCCGGACGAGCAGTACTTC
CSVYGPDEQYF
>TRBJ2-2|-|-|TRBV29-1
TGCAGCGTTGTACTGGGCACCGGGGAGCTGTCTTTT
CSVVLGTGELSF
>TRBJ2-2|-|-|TRBV9
TGTGCCAGCAGCGTAGTGCCCGGGGAGCTGTTTTTT
CASSVVPGELFF
>TRBJ2-7|-|-|TRBV10-2
TGCGCCGGGTCGTCGCGGTACTTC
CAGSSRYF
>TRBJ1-1|-|-|TRBV27
TGTGCCAGCAGTTTTCACTGGAACACTGAAGCTTTCTTT
CASSFHWNTEAFF